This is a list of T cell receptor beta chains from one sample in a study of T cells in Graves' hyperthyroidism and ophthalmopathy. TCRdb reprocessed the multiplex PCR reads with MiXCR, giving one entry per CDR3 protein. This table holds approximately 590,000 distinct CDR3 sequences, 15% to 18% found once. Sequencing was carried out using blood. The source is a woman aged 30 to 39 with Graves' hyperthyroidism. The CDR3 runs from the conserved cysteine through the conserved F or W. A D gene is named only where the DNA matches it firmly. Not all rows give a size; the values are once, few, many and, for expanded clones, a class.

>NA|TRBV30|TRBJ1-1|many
TGTGCCTGGAGTGTACTTGGAGGTAACACTGAAGCTTTCTTT
CAWSVLGGNTEAFF
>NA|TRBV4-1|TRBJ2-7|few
TGCGCCAGCAGGCCGACAGGCGCCTACGAGCAGTACTTC
CASRPTGAYEQYF
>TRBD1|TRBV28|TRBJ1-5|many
TGTGCCAGCAGCGTAACAGGGGGCCATCAGCCCCAGCATTTT
CASSVTGGHQPQHF
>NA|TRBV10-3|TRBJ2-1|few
TGTGCCATCTCCCTAGCGATTTACAATGAGCAGTTCTTC
CAISLAIYNEQFF
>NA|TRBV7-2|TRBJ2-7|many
TGTGCCAGCAGCCTGAACAGGCTCTACGAGCAGTACTTC
CASSLNRLYEQYF
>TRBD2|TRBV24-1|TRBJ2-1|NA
TGTGCCACCAGTGATTTGTGGCAGGCCCAACTAGCGGGAGGTCCCCCCCTCTACAATGAGCAGTTCTTC
CATSDLWQAQLAGGPPLYNEQFF
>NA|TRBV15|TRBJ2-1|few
TGTGCCACCAGCAGAGATTGGGCAGGGGATGAGCAGTTCTTC
CATSRDWAGDEQFF
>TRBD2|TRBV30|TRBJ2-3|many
TGTGCCTGGACCACAAGGCGGGAGGCAGATACGCAGTATTTT
CAWTTRREADTQYF
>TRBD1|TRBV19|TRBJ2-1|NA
TGTGCCAGTAGTATTCCCGGGACAGGGGGCCATGAGCAGTTCTTC
CASSIPGTGGHEQFF
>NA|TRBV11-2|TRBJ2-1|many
TGTGCCAGCAGCTTAGGTTTGTCCGGGAATGAGCAGTTCTTC
CASSLGLSGNEQFF
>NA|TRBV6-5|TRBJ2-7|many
TGTGCCAGCAGTTACTCGGGCCCCTACGAGCAGTACTTC
CASSYSGPYEQYF
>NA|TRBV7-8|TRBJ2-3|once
TGTGCCAGCAGCCAAGGGAGGGATACGCAGTATTTT
CASSQGRDTQYF
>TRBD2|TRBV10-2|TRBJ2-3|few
TGCGCCACCCGACTAGCGGGAGATACGCAGTATTTT
CATRLAGDTQYF
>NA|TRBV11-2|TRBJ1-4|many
TGTGCCAGCAGCTTTTTGAGTGCAACTAATGAAAAACTGTTTTTT
CASSFLSATNEKLFF
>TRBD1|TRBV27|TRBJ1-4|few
TGTGCCAGCACTAAACAGGGGGCATTGGATGAAAAACTGTTTTTT
CASTKQGALDEKLFF
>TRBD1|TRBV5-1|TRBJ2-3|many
TGCGCCAGCAGCTTCGGGGACAGGAGCACAGATACGCAGTATTTT
CASSFGDRSTDTQYF
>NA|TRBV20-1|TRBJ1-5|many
TGCAGTGCCTCATTCGACAGCCCCGGAGGCAATCAGCCCCAGCATTTT
CSASFDSPGGNQPQHF
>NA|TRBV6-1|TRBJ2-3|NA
TGTGCCAGCAGTGAAGCGAGGGGATACGGCACAGATACGCAGTATTTT
CASSEARGYGTDTQYF
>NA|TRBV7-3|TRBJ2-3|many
TGTGCCAGCAGCCTCCGCCAGGAAGGAGATACGCAGTATTTT
CASSLRQEGDTQYF
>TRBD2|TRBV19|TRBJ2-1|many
TGTGCCAGTAATTATGGGACTAGGAACAATGAGCAGTTCTTC
CASNYGTRNNEQFF
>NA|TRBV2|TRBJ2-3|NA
TGTGCCAGCAGTTACTGTGGACGTAGCACAGATACGCAGTATTTT
CASSYCGRSTDTQYF
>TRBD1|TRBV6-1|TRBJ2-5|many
TGTGCCAGCAGTCGGACAGGGCCGAAGACCCAGTACTTC
CASSRTGPKTQYF
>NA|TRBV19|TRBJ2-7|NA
TGTGCCAGTAGTATGTCGTTTAGGGCCAAGTACGAGCAGTACTTC
CASSMSFRAKYEQYF
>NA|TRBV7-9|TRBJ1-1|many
TGTGCCAGCAGCTTAGGGCCAGCGACTGAAGCTTTCTTT
CASSLGPATEAFF
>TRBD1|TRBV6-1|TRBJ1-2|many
TGTGCCAGCAGAACCTCGACAGGGGGGCAGACCGGTGGCTACACCTTC
CASRTSTGGQTGGYTF
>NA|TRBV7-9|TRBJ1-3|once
TGTGCCAGCAGCTTAGGGGGCTGGAACACCATATATTTT
CASSLGGWNTIYF
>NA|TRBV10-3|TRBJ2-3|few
TGTGCCATCAGTGGTGAACGCATTATTGGGACGCAGTATTTT
CAISGERIIGTQYF
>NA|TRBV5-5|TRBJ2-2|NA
TGTGCCAGCAGCCCAAGGGACTTTCACGCGAACACCGGGGAGCTGTTTTTT
CASSPRDFHANTGELFF
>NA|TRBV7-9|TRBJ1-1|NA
TGTGCCAGCAGCTTAGGATATGTTCCGGGACACGAACCTTTGAACACTGAAGCTTTCTTT
CASSLGYVPGHEPLNTEAFF
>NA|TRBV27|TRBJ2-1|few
TGTGCCAGCAGTTCCAGGGGGAGGTATGAGCAGTTCTTC
CASSSRGRYEQFF
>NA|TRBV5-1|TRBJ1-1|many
TGCGCCAGCAGCTTGGCGCTACAAAACACTGAAGCTTTCTTT
CASSLALQNTEAFF
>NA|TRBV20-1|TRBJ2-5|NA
TGCAGTGCTATGGTAGGGGCTACCGCAGAGACCCAGTACTTC
CSAMVGATAETQYF
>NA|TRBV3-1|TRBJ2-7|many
TGTGCCAGCAGCCCGCAGGATGGGTACGAGCAGTACTTC
CASSPQDGYEQYF
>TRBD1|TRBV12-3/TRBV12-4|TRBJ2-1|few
TGTGCCAGCCATGGACAGGAGGCCTACAATGAGCAGTTCTTC
CASHGQEAYNEQFF
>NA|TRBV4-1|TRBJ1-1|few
TGCGCCAGCAGCCAGGTCGTAAGACGGAACACTGAAGCTTTCTTT
CASSQVVRRNTEAFF
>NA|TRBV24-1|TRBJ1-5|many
TGTGCCACCAGTGATGTCTGGGGTGAGCAGCCCCAGCATTTT
CATSDVWGEQPQHF
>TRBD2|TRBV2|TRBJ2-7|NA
TGTGCCCTCAGCGGGAGCTCCTACGAGCAGTACTTC
CALSGSSYEQYF
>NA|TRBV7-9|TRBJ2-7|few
TGTGCCAGCAGCTCTCCGGGGGTCGAGCAGTACTTC
CASSSPGVEQYF
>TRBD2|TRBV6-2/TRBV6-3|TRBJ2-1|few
TGTGCCAGCAGAAAGGGACTAGCGGAGTTCTTC
CASRKGLAEFF
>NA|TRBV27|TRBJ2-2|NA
TGTGCCTCCCTGGGCGGAGCCGGGGAGCTGTTTTTT
CASLGGAGELFF
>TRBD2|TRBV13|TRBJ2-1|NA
TGTGCCAGCAGGCTGGCTAGCGGGACGAGTGAGCAGTTCTTC
CASRLASGTSEQFF
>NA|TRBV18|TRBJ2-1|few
TGTGCCAGCTCACCACCGACTCCGCCCTTATTTGAGCAGTTCTTC
CASSPPTPPLFEQFF
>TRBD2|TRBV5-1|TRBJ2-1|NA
TGCGCCAGCAAAGGTGGCGGGAGAAATGAGCAGCTCTTC
CASKGGGRNEQLF
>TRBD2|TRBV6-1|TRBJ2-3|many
TGTGCCAGCAGCCCCGGGACTAGCGGGCTCAAGGGGACAGATACGCAGTATTTT
CASSPGTSGLKGTDTQYF
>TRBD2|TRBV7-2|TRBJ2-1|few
TGTGCCAGCAGCGAATCGGGGCGGGGGTACAATGAGCAGTTCTTC
CASSESGRGYNEQFF
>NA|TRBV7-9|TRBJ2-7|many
TGTGCCAGCAGCTCCGACGGGGTCTACGAGCAGTACTTC
CASSSDGVYEQYF
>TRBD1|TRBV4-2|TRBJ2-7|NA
TGTGCCAGCAGCCAATGGGGTCGGGACAGGTCCTACGAGCAGTACTTC
CASSQWGRDRSYEQYF
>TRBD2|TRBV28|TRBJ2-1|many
TGTGCCAGCACCTCCGGGAGGAGGAGCGATGAGCAGTTCTTC
CASTSGRRSDEQFF
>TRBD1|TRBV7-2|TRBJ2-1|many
TGTGCCAGCAGCCCCCGGGGACAGAATGAGCAGTTCTTC
CASSPRGQNEQFF
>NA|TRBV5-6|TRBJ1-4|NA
TGTGCCAGCAGCGAAAGAGGGCCACGGGACAACCCTTCAACTAATGAAAAACTGTTTTTT
CASSERGPRDNPSTNEKLFF
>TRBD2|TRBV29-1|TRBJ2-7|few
TGCAGCGTCGGACTAGCGGGCATATCCTACGAGCAGTACTTC
CSVGLAGISYEQYF
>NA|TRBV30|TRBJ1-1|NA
TGTGCCTGGAGTGCCCCGGAGAACACTGAAGCTTTCTTT
CAWSAPENTEAFF
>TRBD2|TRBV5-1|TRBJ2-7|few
TGCGCCAGCAGCTCCGGACTAGCGGGAGGAGATATATCCTACGAGCAGTACTTC
CASSSGLAGGDISYEQYF
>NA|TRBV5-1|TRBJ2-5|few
TGCGCCAGCAGCTCTGGGAGGCTGGAAGAGACCCAGTACTTC
CASSSGRLEETQYF
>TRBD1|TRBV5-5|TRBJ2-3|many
TGTGCCAGCAGCTTCGGGACAGGGACTAGCACAGATACGCAGTATTTT
CASSFGTGTSTDTQYF